A selection of T cell receptor beta chains follows, all from one sample in a study of blood T cell repertoires in COVID-19. Assay: immunoSEQ multiplex PCR; the TCRdb copy retains only in-frame clones and omits some. The sample has about 39,000 clones; 70% to 90% are singletons. Sequenced input: peripheral blood. The origin of the receptors is a man in his sixties in a cohort sampled during active COVID-19. The CDR3 runs from the conserved cysteine through the conserved F or W. The order of the fields is V gene, J gene, D gene, clone size, CDR3 DNA, CDR3 protein. A D gene is named only where the DNA matches it firmly. Clone size is stated in some rows and not others, as once, few, many or a class when expanded.

v_gene: TRBV19; j_gene: TRBJ2-4; d_gene: NA; abundance: NA; CDR3nt: TGTGCCAGTAGTAGATCCGCGGGAGCCAAAAACATTCAGTACTTC; CDR3aa: CASSRSAGAKNIQYF
v_gene: TRBV3-1/TRBV3-2; j_gene: TRBJ1-2; d_gene: NA; abundance: few; CDR3nt: TGTGCCAGCAGCCAAGAGGGGCTCTATGGCTACACCTTC; CDR3aa: CASSQEGLYGYTF
v_gene: TRBV28; j_gene: TRBJ1-2; d_gene: NA; abundance: NA; CDR3nt: TGTGCCAGCAGTTTAGGCGGAGAGATAAACTATGGCTACACCTTC; CDR3aa: CASSLGGEINYGYTF
v_gene: TRBV3-1/TRBV3-2; j_gene: TRBJ1-1; d_gene: NA; abundance: NA; CDR3nt: TGTGCCAGCAGCCATGGACGGGAGAACACTGAAGCTTTCTTT; CDR3aa: CASSHGRENTEAFF
v_gene: TRBV6-6; j_gene: TRBJ1-4; d_gene: TRBD1; abundance: few; CDR3nt: TGTGCCAGCAGTGAGGCGGGACAGGGGGGTGAAAAACTGTTTTTT; CDR3aa: CASSEAGQGGEKLFF
v_gene: TRBV4-1; j_gene: TRBJ2-7; d_gene: TRBD1; abundance: NA; CDR3nt: TGCGCCAGCAGCCAAACCGGGACAGGCATTCAGGTGCAGTACTTC; CDR3aa: CASSQTGTGIQVQYF
v_gene: TRBV30; j_gene: TRBJ1-4; d_gene: NA; abundance: NA; CDR3nt: TGTGCCTGGAGTTCTCAGACGGGTGAAAAACTGTTTTTT; CDR3aa: CAWSSQTGEKLFF
v_gene: TRBV30; j_gene: TRBJ1-3; d_gene: NA; abundance: once; CDR3nt: TGTGCCTGGAGTGCCGGGCTGGGGCCTGGAAACACCATATATTTT; CDR3aa: CAWSAGLGPGNTIYF
v_gene: TRBV11-2; j_gene: TRBJ2-5; d_gene: NA; abundance: once; CDR3nt: TGTGCCAGCAGCTTAGCGAGGACAAACCAAGAGACCCAGTACTTC; CDR3aa: CASSLARTNQETQYF
v_gene: TRBV27; j_gene: TRBJ1-1; d_gene: TRBD1; abundance: NA; CDR3nt: TGTGCCAGCAGTTTTCGGACAGGCGGAACATACGGATACACTGAAGCTTTCTTT; CDR3aa: CASSFRTGGTYGYTEAFF
v_gene: TRBV27; j_gene: TRBJ2-7; d_gene: TRBD2; abundance: NA; CDR3nt: TGTGCCAGCAGTTTAGCGGGGGGAAGCGAGCAGTACTTC; CDR3aa: CASSLAGGSEQYF
v_gene: TRBV19; j_gene: TRBJ2-2; d_gene: NA; abundance: few; CDR3nt: TGTGCCAGTAAGGAGGGGCCGAACACCGGGGAGCTGTTTTTT; CDR3aa: CASKEGPNTGELFF
v_gene: TRBV11-2; j_gene: TRBJ2-5; d_gene: NA; abundance: NA; CDR3nt: TGTGCCAGCAGCTCCGACAGACAAGAGACCCAGTACTTC; CDR3aa: CASSSDRQETQYF
v_gene: TRBV10-1; j_gene: TRBJ2-1; d_gene: TRBD2; abundance: NA; CDR3nt: TGCGCCACTAGCGGGAGAGGTGAGCAGTTCTTC; CDR3aa: CATSGRGEQFF
v_gene: TRBV19; j_gene: TRBJ2-1; d_gene: TRBD2; abundance: NA; CDR3nt: TGTGCCAGTAGTTATGGGACTAGCGGGACACCTAACAATGAGCAGTTCTTC; CDR3aa: CASSYGTSGTPNNEQFF
v_gene: TRBV7-2; j_gene: TRBJ2-3; d_gene: NA; abundance: once; CDR3nt: TGTGCCAGCAGCGTCGACAGGTCGGATACGCAGTATTTT; CDR3aa: CASSVDRSDTQYF
v_gene: TRBV3-1/TRBV3-2; j_gene: TRBJ2-3; d_gene: NA; abundance: NA; CDR3nt: TGTGCCAGCACCGAGACAGTGAGCACAGATACGCAGTATTTT; CDR3aa: CASTETVSTDTQYF
v_gene: TRBV24-1; j_gene: TRBJ2-3; d_gene: TRBD2; abundance: NA; CDR3nt: TGTGCCACCAGTGATTTGTCTAGCGGATTCACAGATACGCAGTATTTT; CDR3aa: CATSDLSSGFTDTQYF
v_gene: TRBV18; j_gene: TRBJ1-1; d_gene: TRBD1; abundance: once; CDR3nt: TGTGCCAGCTCACCCACAGGGGACCATGCTTTCTTT; CDR3aa: CASSPTGDHAFF
v_gene: TRBV28; j_gene: TRBJ2-5; d_gene: TRBD2; abundance: NA; CDR3nt: TGTGCCAGCAGTCCGATCGGGGCTAGCGGGCTCTTGTACCAAGAGACCCAGTACTTC; CDR3aa: CASSPIGASGLLYQETQYF
v_gene: TRBV6-6; j_gene: TRBJ1-1; d_gene: TRBD1; abundance: NA; CDR3nt: TGTGCCAGCCGAGTTTCGACAGGGACGAACACTGAAGCTTTCTTT; CDR3aa: CASRVSTGTNTEAFF
v_gene: TRBV18; j_gene: TRBJ2-7; d_gene: TRBD2; abundance: NA; CDR3nt: TGTGCCAGCTCAGTCGCTAGCGGGGGGGCAAGCTACGAGCAGTACTTC; CDR3aa: CASSVASGGASYEQYF
v_gene: TRBV28; j_gene: TRBJ2-1; d_gene: TRBD1; abundance: NA; CDR3nt: TGTGCCAGCAGCTCCATAGGGACAGCCTACAATGAGCAGTTCTTC; CDR3aa: CASSSIGTAYNEQFF
v_gene: TRBV10-2; j_gene: TRBJ2-7; d_gene: NA; abundance: NA; CDR3nt: TGCGCCAGCAGTGCCGGGATCGGCTACGAGCAGTACTTC; CDR3aa: CASSAGIGYEQYF
v_gene: TRBV9; j_gene: TRBJ2-7; d_gene: TRBD1; abundance: NA; CDR3nt: TGTGCCAGCAGCGTAGAGGGGGACATGGGGACAGGGGACTACGAGCAGTACTTC; CDR3aa: CASSVEGDMGTGDYEQYF
v_gene: TRBV7-2; j_gene: TRBJ2-7; d_gene: TRBD2; abundance: NA; CDR3nt: TGTGCCAGCAAGAGGGCGGGAGTGTCCGAGCAGTACTTC; CDR3aa: CASKRAGVSEQYF
v_gene: TRBV7-8; j_gene: TRBJ2-1; d_gene: TRBD2; abundance: once; CDR3nt: TGTGCCAGCAGCTTAATGGGGGGGAGCTCCTACAATGAGCAGTTCTTC; CDR3aa: CASSLMGGSSYNEQFF
v_gene: TRBV24-1; j_gene: TRBJ2-7; d_gene: NA; abundance: NA; CDR3nt: TGTGCCACCAGTGATGGGGCGGCCAGATACGAGCAGTACTTC; CDR3aa: CATSDGAARYEQYF
v_gene: TRBV18; j_gene: TRBJ1-2; d_gene: TRBD1; abundance: NA; CDR3nt: TGTGCCAGCTCATGGGACAGGGATTATGGCTACACCTTC; CDR3aa: CASSWDRDYGYTF
v_gene: TRBV5-4; j_gene: TRBJ2-2; d_gene: TRBD1; abundance: NA; CDR3nt: TGTGCCAGCAGCCAGAACAGGGGTACGTGGACCGGGGAGCTGTTTTTT; CDR3aa: CASSQNRGTWTGELFF
v_gene: TRBV27; j_gene: TRBJ1-1; d_gene: NA; abundance: NA; CDR3nt: TGTGCCAGCAGTTTATTAGGGGGTAACACTGAAGCTTTCTTT; CDR3aa: CASSLLGGNTEAFF
v_gene: TRBV4-1; j_gene: TRBJ1-1; d_gene: NA; abundance: NA; CDR3nt: TGCGCCAGCAGCCAAGATAGGGGCCTGAACACTGAAGCTTTCTTT; CDR3aa: CASSQDRGLNTEAFF
v_gene: TRBV19; j_gene: TRBJ2-5; d_gene: TRBD2; abundance: once; CDR3nt: TGTGCCAGTAGTTCCGTAGCGGGGGGGATCCAAGAGACCCAGTACTTC; CDR3aa: CASSSVAGGIQETQYF
v_gene: TRBV4-3; j_gene: TRBJ1-2; d_gene: NA; abundance: NA; CDR3nt: TGCGCCAGCAGCCAAGATGCTTCCGGGACTGGATATGGCTACACCTTC; CDR3aa: CASSQDASGTGYGYTF
v_gene: TRBV14; j_gene: TRBJ2-4; d_gene: NA; abundance: NA; CDR3nt: TGTGCCAGCAGCCCTATGATGGGGTCCAAGGGGGAAAACATTCAGTACTTC; CDR3aa: CASSPMMGSKGENIQYF
v_gene: TRBV3-1/TRBV3-2; j_gene: TRBJ1-2; d_gene: NA; abundance: NA; CDR3nt: TGTGCCAGCAGCCAAGATAACTCAGGCTATGGCTACACCTTC; CDR3aa: CASSQDNSGYGYTF
v_gene: TRBV19; j_gene: TRBJ2-7; d_gene: NA; abundance: once; CDR3nt: TGTGCCAGTGGCCCTCATCGGGGGTTCGAGCAGTACTTC; CDR3aa: CASGPHRGFEQYF
v_gene: TRBV15; j_gene: TRBJ2-3; d_gene: TRBD2; abundance: NA; CDR3nt: TGTGCCACCAGCAGAGTTAAAGGTGTGGTGCTAGCGGGGGGGCCAAATACGCAGTATTTT; CDR3aa: CATSRVKGVVLAGGPNTQYF
v_gene: TRBV6-5; j_gene: TRBJ1-2; d_gene: NA; abundance: NA; CDR3nt: TGTGCCAGCAGCACCGGAGGGGGCTACACCTTC; CDR3aa: CASSTGGGYTF
v_gene: TRBV6-4; j_gene: TRBJ2-1; d_gene: TRBD1; abundance: NA; CDR3nt: TGTGCCAGCAGAGGACAGGGGGCATCGTACAATGAGCAGTTCTTC; CDR3aa: CASRGQGASYNEQFF
v_gene: TRBV27; j_gene: TRBJ2-4; d_gene: NA; abundance: few; CDR3nt: TGTGCCAGCAGTTCCAGGGAAAAGGGGGTAGCCAAAAACATTCAGTACTTC; CDR3aa: CASSSREKGVAKNIQYF
v_gene: TRBV16; j_gene: TRBJ2-2; d_gene: NA; abundance: few; CDR3nt: TGTGCCAGCAGCCAATACAGGGCGACGAACACCGGGGAGCTGTTTTTT; CDR3aa: CASSQYRATNTGELFF
v_gene: TRBV11-3; j_gene: TRBJ2-4; d_gene: NA; abundance: NA; CDR3nt: TGTGCCAGCAGCCAGACGGAGAACATTCAGTACTTC; CDR3aa: CASSQTENIQYF
v_gene: TRBV7-2; j_gene: TRBJ1-4; d_gene: NA; abundance: few; CDR3nt: TGTGCCAGCAGCTTAGAAGCAAATGAAAAACTGTTTTTT; CDR3aa: CASSLEANEKLFF
v_gene: TRBV27; j_gene: TRBJ1-1; d_gene: NA; abundance: few; CDR3nt: TGTGCCAGCAGTTTACGGCAGGAGGCTTACACTGAAGCTTTCTTT; CDR3aa: CASSLRQEAYTEAFF
v_gene: TRBV27; j_gene: TRBJ2-3; d_gene: NA; abundance: NA; CDR3nt: TGTGCCAGCAGTCCAGTCGGCGCAGGGTTCTCTTCTAGCACAGATACGCAGTATTTT; CDR3aa: CASSPVGAGFSSSTDTQYF
v_gene: TRBV7-9; j_gene: TRBJ2-7; d_gene: NA; abundance: NA; CDR3nt: TGTGCCAGCAGCTTAGAGCCGCGGTCCGAGCAGTACTTC; CDR3aa: CASSLEPRSEQYF
v_gene: TRBV11-3; j_gene: TRBJ1-4; d_gene: NA; abundance: NA; CDR3nt: TGTGCCAGCAGCCCGCTCGGTGAAAAACTGTTTTTT; CDR3aa: CASSPLGEKLFF
v_gene: TRBV7-2; j_gene: TRBJ1-1; d_gene: NA; abundance: NA; CDR3nt: TGTGCCAGCAGCTTAGGTTCTCGTAACACTGAAGCTTTCTTT; CDR3aa: CASSLGSRNTEAFF
v_gene: TRBV19; j_gene: TRBJ2-7; d_gene: NA; abundance: NA; CDR3nt: TGTGCCAGTAGTATCACGGGTCCAAGCTACGAGCAGTACTTC; CDR3aa: CASSITGPSYEQYF
v_gene: TRBV5-1; j_gene: TRBJ2-7; d_gene: NA; abundance: NA; CDR3nt: TGCGCCAGCAGCCCGACAGCGGGCGCGGGTGGCGAGCAGTACTTC; CDR3aa: CASSPTAGAGGEQYF
v_gene: TRBV6-6; j_gene: TRBJ1-2; d_gene: NA; abundance: NA; CDR3nt: TGTGCCAGCAGCCAAGGCGGCGGAAGCTATGGCTACACCTTC; CDR3aa: CASSQGGGSYGYTF
v_gene: TRBV10-3; j_gene: TRBJ2-2; d_gene: NA; abundance: once; CDR3nt: TGTGCCATCACGGGGTCCACTGGGGAGCTGTTTTTT; CDR3aa: CAITGSTGELFF